The 25 T cell receptor beta chains below all came from one sample that was sequenced in a study of T cells in localized non-small cell lung cancer. TCRdb keeps only in-frame clones here, not all; method: immunoSEQ multiplex PCR. The sample contains approximately 13,000 clones, roughly 90% of which appear only once. The sequences come from peripheral blood mononuclear cells, collected before any cancer treatment. These receptor sequences come from a man aged 35 to 69 with stage III lung adenocarcinoma.

The chain has TRBV2 and TRBJ2-5, with 12 bases identical to TRBD2. V gave up 5 bases and J gave up 1 base; unmatched junction bases: 5. The CDR3 runs 16 residues. The germline gives CDR1 SNHLY, CDR2 FYNNEI. Here the CDR3 DNA reads TGTGCCAGCAGTCCGATGACTAGCGGGGGCCAAGAGACCCAGTACTTC. It yields the protein CASSPMTSGGQETQYF.

CDR3 amino acids: CSSGDRGLYGYTF. The CDR3 DNA follows: TGCAGCTCCGGGGACAGGGGGCTGTATGGCTACACCTTC. V is TRBV29-1 and J is TRBJ1-2; TRBD1 matches at 12 bases. Germline CDR1 is SQVTM and CDR2 is ANQGSEA. This CDR3 contains 13 residues. Trimming cost V 8 bases and J 5 bases; bases outside gene matches: 6.

The V gene is TRBV7-8, the J gene TRBJ2-1, with 10 bases aligning to TRBD1. The CDR3 consists of 14 residues. The ends lost 3 bases at V and 7 bases at J; junction bases unmatched: 3. Germline V gene sequence: CDR1 SGHVS, CDR2 FQNEAQ. This CDR3 is CASSFRQGANEQFF. The CDR3 DNA follows: TGTGCCAGCAGCTTCAGACAGGGGGCTAATGAGCAGTTCTTC.

This chain joins TRBV28 and TRBJ1-2, with TRBD1 identical over 9 bases. The CDR3 totals 15 residues. The V gene's germline CDR1 is MDHEN and CDR2 SYDVKM. V lost 7 bases, J lost 5 bases, and 11 bases stayed unmatched. Here the CDR3 DNA reads TGTGCCAGCAATCAACAGGGGGCGACCTTTTATGGCTACACCTTC. The encoded protein is CASNQQGATFYGYTF.

The chain has TRBV7-2 and TRBJ2-7; D ambiguous. Trimming took 4 bases from V and 2 from J, leaving 12 bases between them. The germline V gene encodes CDR1 SGHTA and CDR2 FQGNSA. The CDR3 is 14 residues long. The CDR3 DNA sequence: TGTGCCAGCAGCTCAAAAAGACGTACCTACGAGCAGTACTTC. It is translated as CASSSKRRTYEQYF.

The rearrangement links TRBV20-1 to TRBJ1-1; D gene uncertain. The CDR3 sequence is 10 residues long. The V end was cut by 6 bases, the J end by 10 bases, with 12 bases between. Germline CDR1 reads DFQATT; CDR2 reads SNEGSKA (reference sequence). The CDR3 nucleotides read TGCAGTGCACCACAAGGAGGAGCTTTCTTT. It is translated as CSAPQGGAFF.

A word on this clone: Other DNA sequences in the sample encode the same CDR3. The chain joins TRBV7-2 to TRBJ2-2; D is unresolved. The V and J ends lost 6 bases and 4 bases respectively, with 9 bases between them. Germline values: CDR1 SGHTA, CDR2 FQGNSA. The CDR3 consists of 13 residues. CDR3 DNA: TGTGCCAGCAGGGGAACGGGCACCGGGGAGCTGTTTTTT. Translated: CASRGTGTGELFF.

This chain joins TRBV6-5 and TRBJ2-1; 9 bases are a match to TRBD1. The CDR3 runs 15 residues. J gave up 5 bases and V 0 bases, and 2 bases lay outside the gene matches. The germline V gene encodes CDR1 MNHEY and CDR2 SVGAGI. The CDR3 coding sequence is TGTGCCAGCAGTTACTCGGGACAGGGAAACAATGAGCAGTTCTTC. Translation gives CASSYSGQGNNEQFF.

The table lists this clone with a count of one. The J gene is TRBJ1-1, the V gene TRBV4-2, with D tentatively TRBD1 (6 bases). The CDR3 has 13 residues. Trimming took 7 bases from V and 1 from J, leaving 10 bases between them. Germline CDR1 LGHNA, CDR2 YNFKEQ. The CDR3: CASMPQGNTEAFF. The CDR3 DNA reads as TGTGCCAGCATGCCACAGGGGAACACTGAAGCTTTCTTT.

Notes on this clone: Mismatch with germline at one junction end may stem from a read error. The chain carries TRBV7-2 and TRBJ2-1, with TRBD2 matching over 10 bases. Germline V gene lookup returns CDR1 SGHTA and CDR2 FQGNSA. The CDR3 covers 16 residues. CDR3 protein: CASTLPSGRDGNEQFF. As DNA, the CDR3 is TGTGCCAGCACCTTACCTAGCGGGAGAGATGGCAATGAGCAGTTCTTC. The variable domain in full, completed from reference TRBV7-2 and TRBJ2-1, reads GAGVSQSPSNKVTEKGKDVELRCDPISGHTALYWYRQSLGQGLEFLIYFQGNSAPDKSGLPSDRFSAERTGGSVSTLTIQRTQQEDSAVYLCASTLPSGRDGNEQFFGPGTRLTVL.

The chain combines TRBV11-3 with TRBJ2-1, with D perhaps TRBD1 (5 bases). Trimming left V 3 bases short and J 6 bases short, with 9 bases between. CDR3 length equals 13 residues. CDR1 and CDR2 (germline): SGHNT, YENEEA. CDR3 in DNA: TGTGCCAGCAGCTTGGGCCAGGGCAATGAGCAGTTCTTC. As protein: CASSLGQGNEQFF. The whole variable domain, remainder taken from reference TRBV11-3 and TRBJ2-1, is EAGVVQSPRYKIIEKKQPVAFWCNPISGHNTLYWYLQNLGQGPELLIRYENEEAVDDSQLPKDRFSAERLKGVDSTLKIQPAELGDSAVYLCASSLGQGNEQFFGPGTRLTVL.

The genes are TRBV18 and TRBJ2-3, with D maybe TRBD2 (6 bases). From germline, CDR1 is KGHSH and CDR2 LQKENI. V gave up 3 bases and J gave up 5 bases, with 12 bases separating them. This CDR3 contains 14 residues. CDR3 in amino acids: CASSPLGGKDTQYF. CDR3 sequence (DNA): TGTGCCAGCTCACCGCTGGGCGGGAAAGATACGCAGTATTTT.

The chain has TRBV6-5 and TRBJ2-2; no definite D call. The CDR3 runs 14 residues. Trimming took off 7 bases at V and 6 bases at J, with 15 bases between the two ends. Germline assignment: CDR1 MNHEY and CDR2 SVGAGI. The CDR3 sequence: CASTQDLESGELFF. CDR3 nucleotide sequence: TGTGCCAGCACCCAAGACCTAGAGTCCGGGGAGCTGTTTTTT.

The J gene is TRBJ2-1, the V gene TRBV7-3; 8 bases align to TRBD1. Looked up from germline, CDR1 is SGHTA and CDR2 is FQGTGA. J was trimmed by 1 base and V by 4 bases; bases with no gene match: 6. The CDR3 runs to 16 residues. The CDR3 is CASSYSDRGSYNEQFF. CDR3 DNA: TGTGCCAGCAGCTATTCCGACAGGGGTTCCTACAATGAGCAGTTCTTC.

As to this clone: At one boundary the junction diverges from the germline segment, which might be a read error. The chain carries TRBV2 and TRBJ1-1; no clear D gene. CDR3 length: 14 amino acids. Germline V lookup: CDR1 SNHLY, CDR2 FYNNEI. DNA of the CDR3: TGTGCCTGCAGTGATGGGTTCGGCGTCACTGAAGCTTTCTTT. This encodes CACSDGFGVTEAFF.

This chain joins TRBV28 and TRBJ2-7, with D hard to call. V was shortened by 2 bases and J by 2 bases, with 10 bases between the two germline ends. The CDR3 runs 14 residues. Germline CDR1 MDHEN, CDR2 SYDVKM. The CDR3 loop reads CASSLGGSTYEQYF. Written as DNA, the CDR3 is TGTGCCAGCAGTTTAGGTGGATCAACCTACGAGCAGTACTTC.

This sequence joins TRBV5-1 and TRBJ1-2; no clear D gene. The ends were cut back, 5 bases at V and 6 bases at J, with 23 bases in the middle. Per germline, CDR1 SGHRS and CDR2 YFSETQ. The CDR3 covers 16 residues. This CDR3 is CASSPQQPHGLDGYTF. The CDR3, as DNA: TGCGCCAGCAGTCCTCAACAGCCTCACGGCCTAGATGGCTACACCTTC.

The V and J genes are TRBV4-1 and TRBJ2-5; D might be TRBD2 (5 bases). The CDR3 is made up of 16 amino acids. Germline V gives CDR1 MGHRA, CDR2 YSYEKL. V lost 2 bases and J lost 4, with 17 bases in between. CDR3 sequence: CASSQTPDPSGETQYF. CDR3 DNA sequence: TGCGCCAGCAGCCAAACTCCGGACCCGAGCGGAGAGACCCAGTACTTC.

The chain links TRBV28 to TRBJ1-5; tentative D call: TRBD1 (5 bases). This CDR3 has 13 amino acids. V lost 5 bases and J lost 7, with 12 bases in between. Germline loops: CDR1 MDHEN, CDR2 SYDVKM. The CDR3 protein is CASSRGLGQPQHF. CDR3 nucleotides: TGTGCCAGCAGTAGGGGATTAGGGCAGCCCCAGCATTTT.

V and J are TRBV5-4 and TRBJ2-3; the D gene is possibly TRBD1 (5 bases). The CDR3 has 15 residues. From germline, CDR1 is SGHNT and CDR2 YYREEE (reference sequence). V lost 1 base to trimming and J lost 3 bases, with 12 bases between them. CDR3 bases: TGTGCCAGCAGCTTGTCGGGCAGGGATACAGATACGCAGTATTTT. This encodes CASSLSGRDTDTQYF. Together with reference TRBV5-4 and TRBJ2-3, the CDR3 gives the full variable domain: ETGVTQSPTHLIKTRGQQVTLRCSSQSGHNTVSWYQQALGQGPQFIFQYYREEENGRGNFPPRFSGLQFPNYSSELNVNALELDDSALYLCASSLSGRDTDTQYFGPGTRLTVL.

The V and J genes are TRBV28 and TRBJ2-1; 7 bases match TRBD2. J lost 9 bases, V lost 5 bases, and 4 bases had no gene match. This CDR3 contains 12 residues. Germline V lookup: CDR1 MDHEN, CDR2 SYDVKM. The CDR3 protein is CASSPSGIEQFF. The CDR3 coding sequence is TGTGCCAGCAGTCCCAGCGGGATTGAGCAGTTCTTC.

This rearrangement joins TRBV6-5 to TRBJ1-4; D is uncertain. This CDR3 is built from 14 residues. CDR1 and CDR2 (germline): MNHEY, SVGAGI. Deletions cut 2 bases from V and 4 bases from J, with 8 bases between. CDR3 residues: CASSYNPDNEKLFF. CDR3 nucleotides: TGTGCCAGCAGTTACAATCCCGATAATGAAAAACTGTTTTTT.

The chain couples TRBV18 to TRBJ2-2; D unclear. CDR3 length: 13 residues. V lost 2 bases to trimming and J lost 6 bases, with 7 bases between them. From germline, CDR1 is KGHSH and CDR2 LQKENI. The CDR3 sequence: CASSPDGSGELFF. CDR3 sequence (DNA): TGTGCCAGCTCACCAGATGGTTCCGGGGAGCTGTTTTTT. Full variable domain (missing parts from reference TRBV18 and TRBJ2-2): NAGVMQNPRHLVRRRGQEARLRCSPMKGHSHVYWYRQLPEEGLKFMVYLQKENIIDESGMPKERFSAEFPKEGPSILRIQQVVRGDSAAYFCASSPDGSGELFFGEGSRLTVL.

The CDR3 DNA follows: TGTGCCAGCAGCTTAGTAACCGCCAACGGACAGGGGGGAGCTAACTATGGCTACACCTTC. Residues: CASSLVTANGQGGANYGYTF. This chain connects TRBV7-8 to TRBJ1-2, with TRBD1 identical over 10 bases. This CDR3 spans 20 amino acids. The J segment lost 0 bases and the V segment lost 1 base, leaving 14 bases of the junction unmatched. CDR1 SGHVS and CDR2 FQNEAQ come from the germline V gene.

The chain links TRBV5-1 to TRBJ2-7; 10 nucleotides line up with TRBD1. Germline values: CDR1 SGHRS, CDR2 YFSETQ. This CDR3 spans 14 amino acids. With 5 bases clipped from V and 7 bases from J, the junction kept 9 bases outside the gene matches. The CDR3, as DNA: TGCGCCAGCAGGGCGGGACAGGGGTCCCAAGAGCAGTACTTC. Protein sequence: CASRAGQGSQEQYF.